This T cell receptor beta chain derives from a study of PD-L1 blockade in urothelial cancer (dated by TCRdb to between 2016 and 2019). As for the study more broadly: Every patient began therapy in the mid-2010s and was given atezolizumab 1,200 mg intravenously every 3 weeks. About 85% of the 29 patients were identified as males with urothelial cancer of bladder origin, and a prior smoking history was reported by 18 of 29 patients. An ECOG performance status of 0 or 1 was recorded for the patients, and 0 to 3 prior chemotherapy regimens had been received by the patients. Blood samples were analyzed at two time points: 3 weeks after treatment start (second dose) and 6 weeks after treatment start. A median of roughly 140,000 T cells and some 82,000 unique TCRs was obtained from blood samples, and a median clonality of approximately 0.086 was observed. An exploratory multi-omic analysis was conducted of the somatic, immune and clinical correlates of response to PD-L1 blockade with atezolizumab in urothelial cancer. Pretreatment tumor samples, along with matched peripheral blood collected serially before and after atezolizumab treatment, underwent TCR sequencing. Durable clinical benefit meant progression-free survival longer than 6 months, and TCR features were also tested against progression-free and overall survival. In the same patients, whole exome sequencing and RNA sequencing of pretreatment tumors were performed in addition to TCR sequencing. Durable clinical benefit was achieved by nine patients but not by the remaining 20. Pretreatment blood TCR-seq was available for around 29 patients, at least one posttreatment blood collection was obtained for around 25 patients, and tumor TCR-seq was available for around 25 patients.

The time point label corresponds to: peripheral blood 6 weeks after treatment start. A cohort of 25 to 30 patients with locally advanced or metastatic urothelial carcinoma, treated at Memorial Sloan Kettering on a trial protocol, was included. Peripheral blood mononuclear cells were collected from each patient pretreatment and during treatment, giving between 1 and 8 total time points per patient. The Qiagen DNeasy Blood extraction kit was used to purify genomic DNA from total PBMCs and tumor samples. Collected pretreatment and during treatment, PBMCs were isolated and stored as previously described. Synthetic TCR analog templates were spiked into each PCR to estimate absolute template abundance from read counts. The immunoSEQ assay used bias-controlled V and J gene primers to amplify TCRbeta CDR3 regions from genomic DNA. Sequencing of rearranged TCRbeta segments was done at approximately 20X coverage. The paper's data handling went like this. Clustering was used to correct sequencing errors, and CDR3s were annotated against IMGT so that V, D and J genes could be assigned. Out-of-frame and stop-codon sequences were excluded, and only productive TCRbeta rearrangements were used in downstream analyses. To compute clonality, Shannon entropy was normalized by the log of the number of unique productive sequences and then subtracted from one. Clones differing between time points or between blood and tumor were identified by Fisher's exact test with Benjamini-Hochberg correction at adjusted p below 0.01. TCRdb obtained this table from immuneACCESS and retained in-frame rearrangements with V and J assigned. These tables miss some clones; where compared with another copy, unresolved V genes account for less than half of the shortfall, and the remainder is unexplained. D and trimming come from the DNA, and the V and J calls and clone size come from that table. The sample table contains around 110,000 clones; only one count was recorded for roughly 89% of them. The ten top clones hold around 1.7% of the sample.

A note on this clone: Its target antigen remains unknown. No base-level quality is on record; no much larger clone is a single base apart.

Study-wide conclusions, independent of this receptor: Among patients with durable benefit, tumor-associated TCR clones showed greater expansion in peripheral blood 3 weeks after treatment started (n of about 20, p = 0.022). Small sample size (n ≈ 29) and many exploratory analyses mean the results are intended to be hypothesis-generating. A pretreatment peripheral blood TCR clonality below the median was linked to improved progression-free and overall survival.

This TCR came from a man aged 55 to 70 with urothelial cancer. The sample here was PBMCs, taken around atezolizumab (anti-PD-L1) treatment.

The sequenced DNA is TGTGCCAGCAGCCAAGATGCGCAGGGGGCGAACACCGGGGAGCTGTTTTTT. Translated, this gives CASSQDAQGANTGELFF. The sequence is built from TRBV4-2 and TRBJ2-2; 7 bases in the junction line up with TRBD1. For CDR1 and CDR2, the germline V gene lists LGHNA and YNFKEQ. Compared with germline, V lacks 0 bases and J lacks 0 bases; bases without a gene match: 4. The CDR3 runs 17 residues from the cysteine to the phenylalanine. Of all the DNA, just the CDR3 is kept, 51 bases in frame from base 1.